Sequencing of this T cell receptor beta chain was carried out in a study of chronic HIV infection and antiretroviral therapy. MiXCR was run by TCRdb on the 5' RACE reads, yielding one entry per CDR3 protein. This sample yields 45,000 to 55,000 distinct CDR3 sequences, of which 15% to 20% are seen a single time; 2.5% to 3% belongs to the top ten. This clonotype was recorded a few times. From germline, CDR1 is DFQATT and CDR2 SNEGSKA (reference sequence). The CDR3 totals 15 residues. V was pared by 0 bases and J by 0 bases, with 10 bases between. The chain uses TRBV20-1 and TRBJ2-3; the D is unclear. The sample comprised peripheral blood. The receptor was derived from an adult who had HIV and had not received antiretroviral therapy, or was an uninfected healthy control (not recorded which). In nucleotides, the CDR3 is TGCAGTGCTAGAGATTGGTCTCGAAGCACAGATACGCAGTATTTT. As protein: CSARDWSRSTDTQYF.